This paragraph covers one TCR beta chain sequence. Germline V CDR1 and CDR2: SGHVS, FNYEAQ. This CDR3 region has 15 residues. Trimming stripped 5 bases from V and 6 bases from J, with 14 bases between. This specimen comes from a study of cytomegalovirus exposure and HLA in healthy donors. This PCR relied on a set of 60 Vbeta primers and 13 Jbeta primers. This table comes from immunoSEQ multiplex PCR, and its TCRdb copy is limited to in-frame clones, with some not included. This table holds 65,000 or so clones, approximately 67% found once. Sequencing was done on a sample of PBMCs. The chain joins TRBV7-6 to TRBJ1-6, with a possible D match to TRBD1 (6 bases). The receptor was derived from a young man in good health and CMV-seronegative. The CDR3 protein is CASSTGSLSNSPLHF. In DNA form, the CDR3 reads TGTGCCAGCAGCACAGGGTCTCTCTCTAATTCACCCCTCCACTTT.